This entry concerns a single T cell receptor beta chain. The data stem from a study of T-cell reconstitution after alpha-beta-depleted transplantation in children. The CDR3 has 16 amino acids. The germline V gene has CDR1 SGHRS and CDR2 YFSETQ. Trimming cost V 1 base and J 1 base, with 14 bases left between them. TCRbeta library preparation incorporated unique molecular identifiers. TCRdb itself ran the PCR reads through MiXCR, one entry per CDR3 protein. The data show 200,000 to 250,000 distinct CDR3 sequences, roughly 9% seen once. This chain connects TRBV5-1 to TRBJ1-1, with D possibly being TRBD1 (6 bases). Sample: PBMCs from the stem cell graft donor, taken from the stem cell graft. This TCR came from a human donor who donated a stem cell graft to a child with acute lymphoblastic leukemia. CDR3 loop: CASSLILGGSNTEAFF. Written as DNA, the CDR3 is TGCGCCAGCAGCTTGATTCTAGGGGGGTCGAACACTGAAGCTTTCTTT. The whole variable domain, remainder taken from reference TRBV5-1 and TRBJ1-1, is KAGVTQTPRYLIKTRGQQVTLSCSPISGHRSVSWYQQTPGQGLQFLFEYFSETQRNKGNFPGRFSGRQFSNSRSEMNVSTLELGDSALYLCASSLILGGSNTEAFFGQGTRLTVV.